The rows below give T cell receptor beta chains drawn from one sample of a study of cytomegalovirus exposure and HLA in healthy donors. Sequencing used immunoSEQ multiplex PCR; TCRdb keeps in-frame clones, though not all of them. Altogether approximately 300,000 clones are present, 87% being singletons, with the ten largest covering 0.95% to 1.5%. Input material: PBMCs. The receptors were gathered from a woman aged 30 to 39 in good health and CMV-seropositive. Each CDR3 is given with its conserved first and last residue. The D gene is left open where the match is weak. Rows may omit the clone size; those that give it use once, few, many or a size class.

j_call,v_call,d_call,clone_size,cdr3_nt,cdr3_aa
TRBJ2-1,TRBV7-3,TRBD2,.,TGTGCCAGCAGTCCCCGACTAGCGGGGGGGTATAACAATGAGCAGTTCTTC,CASSPRLAGGYNNEQFF
TRBJ1-5,TRBV4-1,.,few,TGCGCCAGCAGCCTCGCCAAGAATCAGCCCCAGCATTTT,CASSLAKNQPQHF
TRBJ2-1,TRBV7-3,.,.,TGTGCCAGCAGCTTAAGACCTAAGACTTTAAAATTCTACAATGAGCAGTTCTTC,CASSLRPKTLKFYNEQFF
TRBJ2-5,TRBV6-1,.,.,TGTGCCAGCAGTGCGGCGGCTCAAGAGACCCAGTACTTC,CASSAAAQETQYF
TRBJ2-7,TRBV27,TRBD1,.,TGTGCCAGCAGTTTATGGGGGACAGGCTCCTACGAGCAGTACTTC,CASSLWGTGSYEQYF
TRBJ2-7,TRBV6-1,.,few,TGTGCCAGCAGTGGCTTGAAGAAGCCCTTC,CASSGLKKPF
TRBJ1-2,TRBV2,.,.,TGTGCCAGCAGTGAGGGGGGTGGGTATGGCTACACCTTC,CASSEGGGYGYTF
TRBJ2-1,TRBV11-3,.,.,TGTGCCAGCAGCTCTGCACTGAATGAGCAGTTCTTC,CASSSALNEQFF
TRBJ1-5,TRBV6-8,TRBD1,.,TGTGCCAGCGCATCCACAGGGGGTCAGCCCCAGCATTTT,CASASTGGQPQHF
TRBJ2-4,TRBV2,.,few,TGTGCCAGCAGATCCGGGGCTCAGTACTTC,CASRSGAQYF
TRBJ1-5,TRBV27,.,.,TGTGCCAGCAGTTCTCGACGGGATTATCAGCCCCAGCATTTT,CASSSRRDYQPQHF
TRBJ2-6,TRBV30,.,.,TGTGCCTGGGGGTCTGGGGCCAACGTCCTGACTTTC,CAWGSGANVLTF
TRBJ1-5,TRBV6-5,TRBD1,.,TGTGCCAGCAGTTTCGGACAGGGGTACCAGCCCCAGCATTTT,CASSFGQGYQPQHF
TRBJ1-5,TRBV4-1,.,.,TGCGCCAGCAGCCAAGTTCCCCTAGGGGCCCGGCCCAATCAGCCCCAGCATTTT,CASSQVPLGARPNQPQHF
TRBJ1-5,TRBV7-2,.,few,TGTGCCAGCAGCTTACCACCCTATCAGCCCCAGCATTTT,CASSLPPYQPQHF
TRBJ1-1,TRBV7-2,TRBD1,.,TGTGCCAGCAGCTTGTCTGGCAGGGGGCAAACTGAAGCTTTCTTT,CASSLSGRGQTEAFF
TRBJ2-7,TRBV6-1,TRBD1,.,TGTGCCAGCGATAGGACAGGGGTTAATGAGCAGTACTTC,CASDRTGVNEQYF
TRBJ2-5,TRBV27,TRBD2,.,TGTGCCAGCAAACCCGGAGCGGGAGAACAAGAGACCCAGTACTTC,CASKPGAGEQETQYF
TRBJ2-7,TRBV27,.,few,TGTGCCAGCAGTAACTCCGTTGAGCAGTACTTC,CASSNSVEQYF
TRBJ2-5,TRBV7-3,.,.,TGTGCCAGCAGCCTTATAGCGGCCCAAGAGACCCAGTACTTC,CASSLIAAQETQYF
TRBJ2-7,TRBV11-3,.,.,TGTGCCAGCAGCTTAGGTATAGGGCCCTCCTACGAGCAGTACTTC,CASSLGIGPSYEQYF
TRBJ1-5,TRBV7-9,TRBD1,.,TGTGCCAGCAGCTGGACAGGGGGGAGCAATCAGCCCCAGCATTTT,CASSWTGGSNQPQHF
TRBJ2-1,TRBV9,TRBD2,.,TGTGCCAGCAGCGTAGAGGCGGGAGGGCAATACAATGAGCAGTTCTTC,CASSVEAGGQYNEQFF
TRBJ1-5,TRBV27,.,.,TGTGCCAGCAGTCCAAATACAGGATATAGCAATCAGCCCCAGCATTTT,CASSPNTGYSNQPQHF
TRBJ2-3,TRBV7-9,.,.,TGTGCCAGCAGCTTAGTTCAGGCTAACGCAGATACGCAGTATTTT,CASSLVQANADTQYF
TRBJ2-7,TRBV4-1,.,.,TGCGCCAGCAGAGTGAGGGAAAGCTCCTACGAGCAGTACTTC,CASRVRESSYEQYF
TRBJ2-2,TRBV4-2,.,.,TGTGCCAGCAGCTTGGCGGGGAACGGGGAGCTGTTTTTT,CASSLAGNGELFF
TRBJ2-7,TRBV5-1,.,.,TGCGCCAGCAGACGTACAGGGGAGCAGTACTTC,CASRRTGEQYF
TRBJ2-7,TRBV7-9,.,.,TGTGCCAGCAGCTTAGAATTGTACGAGCAGTACTTC,CASSLELYEQYF
TRBJ1-1,TRBV11-2,.,.,TGTGCCAGCAGCTTAGGCGGTGGTGGTGAGGACACTGAAGCTTTCTTT,CASSLGGGGEDTEAFF
TRBJ1-2,TRBV19,.,.,TGTGCCAGTAGTATCGGTCAGGGCCATGGCTACACCTTC,CASSIGQGHGYTF
TRBJ1-3,TRBV7-6,.,.,TGTGCCAGCAGCCCCAGTGCCGGCATAGGCACCATATATTTT,CASSPSAGIGTIYF
TRBJ2-7,TRBV7-9,TRBD1,.,TGTGCCAGCAGACAGACAGGGAACATCTACGAGCAGTACTTC,CASRQTGNIYEQYF
TRBJ2-3,TRBV25-1,.,once,TGTGCCAGCAGTGAAGTAGGGAGCAGCACAGATACGCAGTATTTT,CASSEVGSSTDTQYF
TRBJ2-7,TRBV29-1,.,.,TGCAGCGTTGAAGGAGGGACGGGGACCTACGAGCAGTACTTC,CSVEGGTGTYEQYF
TRBJ2-2,TRBV5-1,TRBD1,.,TGCGCCAGCAGCTTGGGACAGGGTTCCACCGGGGAGCTGTTTTTT,CASSLGQGSTGELFF
TRBJ2-1,TRBV7-3,.,.,TGTGCCAGCAGCTCACGAGGGACTGAGAATGAGCAGTTCTTC,CASSSRGTENEQFF
TRBJ2-1,TRBV9,TRBD2,.,TGTGCCAGCAGCGAACCTAGCGGGGGCTCCTACAATGAGCAGTTCTTC,CASSEPSGGSYNEQFF
TRBJ1-1,TRBV7-3,TRBD1,.,TGTGCCAGCAGCCAGGGGGGCAGACTCCAGAACACTGAAGCTTTCTTT,CASSQGGRLQNTEAFF
TRBJ2-7,TRBV7-2,TRBD2,.,TGTGCCAGCAGCTTAGCCCGGACTAGCCGTACCTACGAGCAGTACTTC,CASSLARTSRTYEQYF